The sequence of this T cell receptor (beta chain) was determined in a study of T cells in Graves' hyperthyroidism and ophthalmopathy. In the study overall: The blood sample was taken at first diagnosis, before treatment began. Study-wide points: Most thyroid-expanded clonotypes above 0.001 were also found in blood.

This CDR3 region has 13 residues. Deletions cut 7 bases from V and 8 bases from J, with 17 bases between. Looked up from germline, CDR1 is MNHEY and CDR2 is SVGEGT. RNA transcripts provided the source from which TCR beta CDR3 regions were amplified. HTBI primers were the set used in a first-round RT-PCR of the TCR CDR3. TCRdb re-derived calls from the multiplex PCR reads in MiXCR, one entry per CDR3 protein. There are roughly 560,000 distinct CDR3 sequences in the sample; roughly 15% occur only once, and roughly 4.5% lies in the top ten. The sample holds many counts of this clonotype. Its antigen is not identified.

The chain recombines TRBV6-2 or TRBV6-3 with TRBJ1-2; D gene ambiguous. The TCR sequence derives from a woman aged 40-49 years with Graves' ophthalmopathy. The sequencing input was blood. The CDR3 reads CASTLSDPPGYTF. In DNA form, the CDR3 reads TGTGCCAGCACCCTTTCGGACCCTCCAGGCTACACCTTC.